This TCR beta chain derives from a study of T cell responses to AZD1222 COVID-19 vaccine. This table comes from immunoSEQ multiplex PCR, and its TCRdb copy is limited to in-frame clones, with some not included. Of approximately 130,000 clones listed, over 75% are singletons. The CDR3 spans 14 residues. V gave up 4 bases and J gave up 5 bases; unmatched junction bases: 6. CDR1 and CDR2 from the germline V gene are SEHNR and FQNEAQ (reference sequence). Study-level results: With dominance at 160-218 and 743-854, vaccine-associated CD4 TCRs spanned spike. Females outnumbered males among donors, who were mostly white British; clonal diversity was possibly underestimated. Following two doses of AZD1222, Spike-specific TCR breadth and depth rose.

Turning to this clone: Its specificity is unknown.

The chain uses TRBV7-9 and TRBJ1-1; 8 bases map to TRBD1. The sequence was collected from an adult in good health. This material consisted of peripheral blood, taken on day 0 of AZD1222 vaccination. CDR3 sequence: CASSSQGAQTEAFF. DNA for the CDR3: TGTGCCAGCAGCTCGCAGGGGGCGCAGACTGAAGCTTTCTTT.